These 14 T cell receptor beta chains originate from one sample sequenced in a study of T cells in Graves' hyperthyroidism and ophthalmopathy. Amplification of TCR beta CDR3 regions used RNA as the template. HTBI primers were the set used in a first-round RT-PCR of the TCR CDR3. TCRdb called the multiplex PCR reads again in MiXCR, with one record for every CDR3 protein. Altogether around 34,000 distinct CDR3 sequences are present, 45% to 55% being singletons, with the ten largest covering more than 25%. Sample: blood. The receptors come from a woman in her forties with Graves' ophthalmopathy.

This clonotype appeared many times. The chain has TRBV6-5 and TRBJ2-2; D call uncertain. V gave up 6 bases and J gave up 4 bases, with 18 bases separating them. This CDR3 comprises 16 residues. Per the germline V gene, CDR1 is MNHEY and CDR2 is SVGAGI. In DNA, the CDR3 is TGTGCCAGCAGCCCAGCGCCGACCGCAGGCACCGGGGAGCTGTTTTTT. It specifies CASSPAPTAGTGELFF.

This clonotype was detected ten times or more. This sequence joins TRBV20-1 and TRBJ2-1, with 11 nucleotides matching TRBD2. The CDR3 runs 15 residues. The trim removed 2 bases at V and 7 bases at J, leaving 7 bases unmatched. Germline V CDR1 and CDR2: DFQATT, SNEGSKA (reference sequence). CDR3: CSARHTSGRGNEQFF. CDR3 bases: TGCAGTGCTAGACACACTAGCGGGAGAGGTAATGAGCAGTTCTTC.

The chain has TRBV7-2 and TRBJ1-2; the D is unclear. In germline, CDR1 is SGHTA, CDR2 FQGNSA. V gave up 5 bases and J gave up 8 bases, with 6 bases separating them. CDR3 length: 10 amino acids. CDR3 in DNA: TGTGCCAGCAGCAAAGCGGGCTACACCTTC. It codes for CASSKAGYTF.

A word on this clonotype: The CDR3 does not end in the conserved phenylalanine or tryptophan, so this is likely a read error. The V and J genes are TRBV7-9 and TRBJ2-1; unclear D gene. Trimming took 5 bases from V and 6 from J, leaving 17 bases between them. From germline, CDR1 is SEHNR and CDR2 FQNEAQ (reference sequence). The CDR3 covers 15 residues. The CDR3 is CASSQDGNRLNEQFL. The CDR3 DNA is TGTGCCAGCAGCCAAGACGGTAACCGGCTCAATGAGCAGTTCCTC.

CDR3 in DNA: TGTGCCAGCAGGGCGACAGGGTGGTCCTACGAGCAGTACTTC. This gives the protein CASRATGWSYEQYF. The chain recombines TRBV13 with TRBJ2-7; TRBD1 agrees at 7 bases. V lost 6 bases to trimming and J lost 1 base; unmatched junction nucleotides: 6. This CDR3 contains 14 residues. The V gene's germline CDR1 is PRHDT and CDR2 FYEKMQ (reference sequence).

This chain uses TRBV10-3 with TRBJ2-3, with D unclear. Germline values: CDR1 ENHRY, CDR2 SYGVKD. V shed 0 bases and J shed 0 bases, with 4 bases lying between them. The CDR3 extends over 14 amino acids. CDR3: CAISESGSTDTQYF. The CDR3 DNA follows: TGTGCCATCAGTGAGTCGGGCAGCACAGATACGCAGTATTTT.

This clonotype turned up a few times. The V and J genes are TRBV4-3 and TRBJ2-7; 8 nucleotides agree with TRBD1. CDR3 length equals 16 residues. Germline CDR1 is LGHNA and CDR2 is YSLEER. Losses at the gene ends were 0 bases for V and 7 bases for J; bases not matched to a gene: 11. The CDR3 nucleotides are TGCGCCAGCAGCCAAGATAGCCAGGGGGCCCTTAAGGAGCAGTACTTC. Its translation is CASSQDSQGALKEQYF.

This clonotype was seen ten or more times. The V gene is TRBV12-3 or TRBV12-4, the J gene TRBJ1-2; TRBD1 matches 9 bases. The CDR3 extends over 15 amino acids. V was clipped by 3 bases and J by 0 bases; unmatched bases: 2. The CDR3: CASSFGQGTNYGYTF. The CDR3, as DNA: TGTGCCAGCAGTTTTGGACAGGGGACTAACTATGGCTACACCTTC.

V is TRBV2 and J is TRBJ1-3; D perhaps matches TRBD1 (5 bases). The CDR3 length is 13 residues. Germline CDR1 is SNHLY and CDR2 is FYNNEI. V dropped 8 bases and J dropped 3 bases, with 11 bases sitting between them. The chain's CDR3 is CASFQTDGNTIYF. CDR3 sequence (DNA): TGTGCCAGCTTTCAGACAGATGGAAACACCATATATTTT.

In the case of this clonotype: The final CDR3 position lacks the conserved phenylalanine or tryptophan, pointing to a likely read error. This rearrangement joins TRBV11-1 to TRBJ2-1; 9 bases match TRBD2. The CDR3 covers 16 residues. V was pared by 5 bases and J by 4 bases, with 9 bases of the junction left unmatched. Germline CDR1 is SGHAT and CDR2 is FQDESV (reference sequence). The CDR3 DNA reads TGTGCCAGCAGCCAACTAACGAGCGGGAGGTACAATGAGCAGTTCCTC. It yields the protein CASSQLTSGRYNEQFL.

The chain carries TRBV9 and TRBJ2-6; tentative D call: TRBD1 (6 bases). The CDR3 runs 18 residues. CDR1 and CDR2 from the germline V gene are SGDLS and YYNGEE. Trimming stripped 0 bases from V and 2 bases from J, with 15 bases between. The CDR3 coding sequence is TGTGCCAGCAGCGTAGCATCCTACAGGGCCACTGGGGCCAACGTCCTGACTTTC. This gives the protein CASSVASYRATGANVLTF.

This clonotype has a count of ten or more. The chain employs TRBV11-2 and TRBJ2-7, with D possibly TRBD1 on 5 matching bases. V was shortened by 1 base and J by 4 bases, with 14 bases between the two germline ends. The CDR3 is made up of 15 amino acids. From germline, CDR1 is SGHAT and CDR2 FQNNGV. The CDR3 DNA follows: TGTGCCAGCAGCTTAGCCCAAGACAGTCCATACGAGCAGTACTTC. It is translated as CASSLAQDSPYEQYF.

The chain employs TRBV18 and TRBJ1-2, with TRBD1 matching over 7 bases. Unmatched junction bases numbered 11, after V lost 6 bases and J lost 7 bases. CDR1 is KGHSH and CDR2 is LQKENI in the germline V gene. The CDR3 spans 14 residues. The CDR3, as DNA: TGTGCCAGCTCTCAAGACAGGGTTGAGGGTGGCTACACCTTC. As protein: CASSQDRVEGGYTF.

The chain employs TRBV19 and TRBJ2-3, with D possibly matching TRBD2 (6 bases). CDR1 is LNHDA, CDR2 SQIVND, per germline (reference sequence). The CDR3 extends over 19 amino acids. V gave up 11 bases and J gave up 2 bases, with 32 bases separating them. The CDR3 DNA is TGTGCCTGGAGTGTACATCCCCCCAATCTAGCGTTCGTCACAGATACGCAGTATTTT. Translation: CAWSVHPPNLAFVTDTQYF.